This T cell receptor (beta chain) stems from a study of T-cell reconstitution after alpha-beta-depleted transplantation in children. This clonotype showed up many times. Its antigen is unknown. Preparation of the TCRbeta library was carried out with unique molecular identifiers. A single record per CDR3 protein comes from TCRdb applying MiXCR to the PCR reads. The sample lists roughly 790,000 distinct CDR3 sequences; 16% were seen once. Study-level points and caveats: Surviving recipient T cells and thymic progenitors underlay high day-60 TCRbeta diversity in some patients. By about two months after transplant, alpha-beta T cells reportedly arose from several hundred graft clones that had expanded. After one year, T-cell counts and TCRbeta diversity mostly came from new T cells.

The germline V gene has CDR1 MNHEY and CDR2 SVGAGI. The trim removed 4 bases at V and 5 bases at J, leaving 6 bases unmatched. There are 15 residues in the CDR3. The sequence was collected from a male patient younger than 18 who had a stem cell transplant for acute lymphoblastic leukemia, so the T cells may come from the graft donor. The material was PBMCs, mostly from graft donor cells, obtained 360 days after TCRalphabeta/CD19-depleted stem cell transplant. J is TRBJ2-5 and V is TRBV6-5; the match to TRBD2 covers 11 bases. CDR3 DNA sequence: TGTGCCAGCAGTTCCTTAGCGGGAGGGAGGGAGACCCAGTACTTC. As protein: CASSSLAGGRETQYF.